The T cell receptor beta chain described here comes from a study of post-analysis software for immune sequencing data. Findings of the study overall: Compared with controls, patients had more of five TRBV segments, including TRBV5-6, TRBV5-1 and TRBV20-1.

Trimming stripped 7 bases from V and 1 base from J, with 10 bases between. The CDR3 is 13 residues long. In germline, CDR1 is MDHEN, CDR2 SYDVKM. Unique molecular identifiers were present in the TCR beta cDNA libraries. TCRdb reprocessed the PCR reads via MiXCR and lists one record per CDR3 protein. The data contain about 570,000 distinct CDR3 sequences, around 36% of them singletons. In the case of this clonotype: Its antigen is not known.

The sequence was collected from a girl aged 2-17 years with multiple sclerosis. V usage is TRBV28 and J usage is TRBJ1-2; no reliable D call. Input material: blood. The CDR3 sequence is CASTRDNNYGYTF. The CDR3, as DNA: TGTGCCAGCACCAGAGACAATAACTATGGCTACACCTTC.